The clone carrying this T cell receptor beta chain was observed a few times. This sample is part of a study of blood T cell repertoires in COVID-19. The length of the CDR3 is 12 residues. Germline CDR1 MDHEN, CDR2 SYDVKM. Trimming stripped 3 bases from V and 4 bases from J, with 6 bases between. Original methodology: Using reference gene primer amplification, nucleated cell counts were estimated. TCRdb keeps only in-frame clones here, not all; method: immunoSEQ multiplex PCR. V and J calls and clone size are copied from that table; D and trimming were computed from the DNA. This sample has under 85,000 clones; 83% occur once, and the top ten carry around 6.9%.

V is TRBV28 and J is TRBJ1-2; no definite D call. The TCR comes from a man aged 25 to 45 with COVID-19, enrolled during active disease. The material sequenced was peripheral blood. CDR3 protein: CASSLNSYGYTF. The CDR3 nucleotides read TGTGCCAGCAGTTTGAACAGCTATGGCTACACCTTC.